A single TCR beta chain is shown here with its context. The antigen remains undetermined. Using immunoSEQ multiplex PCR, the repertoire was profiled, and TCRdb retains in-frame clones only, with some absent. Seen here are some 900,000 clones, 60% to 85% observed once, and the top ten hold nearly 1.5%. This sample stems from a study of shared clonotypes between healthy human individuals. Study-level points and caveats: Sorted-subset sequencing was shown by rarefaction to be incomplete despite large depth. Exclusively blood specimens were collected; tissue repertoires likely differ.

Trimming pared 4 bases from V and 4 bases from J, leaving 11 bases between. The germline gives CDR1 WNHNN, CDR2 SYGVQD (reference sequence). The CDR3 contains 14 residues. This rearrangement joins TRBV10-1 to TRBJ2-1; D might be TRBD2 (7 bases). The clonotype comes from a man in his late teens or twenties in good health. The source material was memory CD4+ T cells sorted from blood. Subset noted: CD45RA-negative fraction. As DNA, the CDR3 is TGCGCCAGCAGTGCCGGGGGGCTATACAATGAGCAGTTCTTC. Amino acids: CASSAGGLYNEQFF.